Listed here are 9 T cell receptor beta chains from one sample, sequenced in a study of T cell changes during pregnancy in multiple sclerosis. Assay used: immunoSEQ multiplex PCR; TCRdb lists only in-frame clones, some missing. The table has approximately 85,000 clones, roughly 90% seen once. The sample here was peripheral blood, taken in the first trimester of pregnancy. All receptors come from a female donor with multiple sclerosis, enrolled in a pregnancy study.

The rearrangement links TRBV28 to TRBJ2-7; 9 positions match TRBD2. The germline V gene has CDR1 MDHEN and CDR2 SYDVKM. The CDR3 extends over 16 amino acids. V dropped 5 bases and J dropped 2; count of bases not matched to a gene: 10. The DNA for the CDR3 is TGTGCCAGCAGTGATTATAGCGGGAGAAGTACCTACGAGCAGTACTTC. Encoded protein: CASSDYSGRSTYEQYF.

The chain combines TRBV6-5 with TRBJ2-1; D might be TRBD2 (5 bases). Germline-derived CDR1 and CDR2 are MNHEY and SVGAGI. This CDR3 has 11 amino acids. The V end was cut by 7 bases, the J end by 9 bases, with 10 bases between. Here the CDR3 DNA reads TGTGCCAGCAAGGGTGAGGGTGAGCAGTTCTTC. It is translated as CASKGEGEQFF.

The V call is TRBV27, the J call TRBJ2-7; perhaps TRBD2 as D (6 bases). The CDR3 spans 14 residues. Germline CDR1 MNHEY, CDR2 SMNVEV (reference sequence). Trimming removed 3 bases at V and 3 bases at J, with 12 bases between. Written as DNA, the CDR3 is TGTGCCAGCAGTTTCCTTGGGACTGGCTACGAGCAGTACTTC. This sequence encodes CASSFLGTGYEQYF.

This chain connects TRBV18 to TRBJ2-3; tentative D call: TRBD1 (6 bases). Germline V gives CDR1 KGHSH, CDR2 LQKENI. The CDR3 runs 14 residues. V was pared by 3 bases and J by 6 bases, with 13 bases between. The CDR3 reads CASSPTGYTDTQYF. The CDR3 DNA reads TGTGCCAGCTCACCTACAGGGTATACGGATACGCAGTATTTT.

This sequence joins TRBV15 and TRBJ2-3; a weak D match, TRBD1 (7 bases). Germline CDR1 is LNHNV and CDR2 is YYDKDF (reference sequence). The CDR3 is 17 amino acids. The V and J ends lost 1 base and 6 bases respectively, with 20 bases between them. This CDR3 reads CATSRAGGGAYIDTQYF. CDR3 nucleotides: TGTGCCACCAGCAGAGCAGGAGGGGGCGCGTATATTGATACGCAGTATTTT.

The chain combines TRBV4-3 with TRBJ1-2; tentative D call: TRBD1 (6 bases). The V end was cut by 0 bases, the J end by 2 bases, with 19 bases between. The germline CDR1 and CDR2 sequences are LGHNA and YSLEER. The CDR3 sequence is 18 residues long. The DNA of the CDR3 is TGCGCCAGCAGCCAAGATGTTGGCCAGGGGACGATAAACTATGGCTACACCTTC. It specifies CASSQDVGQGTINYGYTF.

This clone was recorded only once. V and J are TRBV7-9 and TRBJ2-7; 7 nucleotides line up with TRBD1. Germline V lookup: CDR1 SEHNR, CDR2 FQNEAQ (reference sequence). The CDR3 spans 12 residues. Unmatched junction bases numbered 6, after V lost 1 base and J lost 12 bases. The CDR3: CASSLGEGGRYF. CDR3 DNA: TGTGCCAGCAGCTTAGGGGAAGGGGGCAGGTACTTC.

This chain links TRBV18 with TRBJ1-4; D unclear. Germline values: CDR1 KGHSH, CDR2 LQKENI. CDR3 length equals 15 residues. Trimming shortened V by 2 bases and J by 0 bases, and 7 bases separated the two germline ends. The CDR3 bases are TGTGCCAGCTCACCAATTCCCGCAACTAATGAAAAACTGTTTTTT. Its translation is CASSPIPATNEKLFF.

The gene calls are TRBV7-2 and TRBJ2-3; maybe TRBD2 (6 bases). CDR1 is SGHTA and CDR2 is FQGNSA in the germline V gene. V lost 1 base and J 0 bases, leaving 8 bases between the germline ends. This CDR3 comprises 15 residues. The CDR3 is CASSLVGGSTDTQYF. The CDR3 nucleotides read TGTGCCAGCAGCTTAGTCGGGGGTAGCACAGATACGCAGTATTTT.